Below, 29 T cell receptor beta chains from the same sample are listed, as sequenced in a study. The sorted Tregs were CD4+CD25+CD127-/low cells. TCRdb called the 5' RACE reads again in MiXCR, with one record for every CDR3 protein. This sample has approximately 58,000 distinct CDR3 sequences, with roughly 28% found just once. Sequencing was carried out using tumor-infiltrating Tregs sorted from the breast tumor. The receptors were gathered from a female donor with breast cancer.

This chain joins TRBV19 and TRBJ1-2; 7 positions match TRBD1. CDR1 is LNHDA, CDR2 SQIVND, per germline (reference sequence). After removal of 8 bases from V and 5 bases from J, the junction contained 11 bases not matched to a gene. This CDR3 has 14 amino acids. The CDR3 loop reads CASSVRTGYYGYTF. The CDR3, as DNA: TGTGCCAGTTCGGTACGGACAGGTTATTATGGCTACACCTTC.

This clonotype was recorded at least ten times. V usage is TRBV6-2 or TRBV6-3 and J usage is TRBJ2-7, with D perhaps matching TRBD2 (5 bases). The CDR3 spans 12 residues. V shed 7 bases and J shed 1 base, with 8 bases lying between them. CDR1 is MNHEY and CDR2 is SVGEGT in the germline V gene. The CDR3 reads CASIGGSYEQYF. The CDR3 DNA reads as TGTGCCAGCATTGGAGGATCCTACGAGCAGTACTTC.

This clonotype turned up a few times. The chain is built from TRBV12-3 or TRBV12-4 and TRBJ2-7, with TRBD1 as a possible D gene (6 bases). The CDR3 length is 13 residues. Trimming stripped 6 bases from V and 6 bases from J, with 15 bases between. The DNA of the CDR3 is TGTGCCAGCAGCCGACAGGCTAAGGGCGAGCAGTACTTC. Translated, it gives CASSRQAKGEQYF.

This clonotype showed up many times. The J gene is TRBJ1-1, the V gene TRBV5-6; no clear D. V was clipped by 0 bases and J by 0 bases, with 15 bases between them. Germline V gene data show CDR1 as SGHDT and CDR2 as YYEEEE. The CDR3 has 17 residues. CDR3 loop: CASSLGETRLMNTEAFF. The CDR3 region has the DNA TGTGCCAGCAGCTTGGGGGAGACCCGCCTCATGAACACTGAAGCTTTCTTT.

This clonotype was picked up a small number of times. The chain joins TRBV7-2 to TRBJ2-6; D is possibly TRBD1 (6 bases). V lost 5 bases, J lost 4 bases, and 12 bases lay in between. Germline loops: CDR1 SGHTA, CDR2 FQGNSA. This CDR3 has 15 residues. CDR3 sequence reads: CASSKSGVGANVLTF. The CDR3 nucleotides are TGTGCCAGCAGCAAATCAGGGGTCGGGGCCAACGTCCTGACTTTC. Full variable domain (rest looked up from reference TRBV7-2 and TRBJ2-6): GAGVSQSPSNKVTEKGKDVELRCDPISGHTALYWYRQSLGQGLEFLIYFQGNSAPDKSGLPSDRFSAERTGGSVSTLTIQRTQQEDSAVYLCASSKSGVGANVLTFGAGSRLTVL.

The gene calls are TRBV9 and TRBJ2-1; 11 bases align to TRBD2. The trim removed 1 base at V and 2 bases at J, leaving 2 bases unmatched. The CDR3 contains 16 residues. Germline V gene data show CDR1 as SGDLS and CDR2 as YYNGEE. CDR3 loop: CASSVLAGGTYNEQFF. CDR3 in DNA: TGTGCCAGCAGCGTACTAGCGGGAGGCACCTACAATGAGCAGTTCTTC.

This chain joins TRBV28 and TRBJ1-6, with 7 positions matching TRBD1. The CDR3 runs to 16 residues. The trim removed 4 bases at V and 4 bases at J, leaving 7 bases unmatched. Per germline, CDR1 MDHEN and CDR2 SYDVKM. The CDR3 spells CASSSSRDSYNSPLHF. CDR3 nucleotide sequence: TGTGCCAGCAGTTCAAGTCGGGACAGTTATAATTCACCCCTCCACTTT.

Comment on this clonotype: The junction departs from the called germline gene at one end, perhaps through a read error. The chain employs TRBV6-5 and TRBJ2-1; 10 bases fit TRBD2. Germline values: CDR1 MNHEY, CDR2 SVGAGI. The CDR3 is 16 amino acids. CDR3 residues: CASSYSTSGILYERFF. CDR3 DNA: TGTGCCAGCAGTTACTCAACTAGCGGGATTCTATATGAGCGGTTCTTC.

Sample share makes this clonotype medium-sized. This chain links TRBV6-5 with TRBJ2-1, with 13 bases matching TRBD2. This CDR3 is 18 amino acids long. Per germline, CDR1 MNHEY and CDR2 SVGAGI. J was trimmed by 1 base and V by 6 bases; bases with no gene match: 9. This CDR3 is CASRDRLAGGPSYNEQFF. CDR3 coding DNA: TGTGCCAGCAGGGACCGACTAGCGGGGGGCCCTTCCTACAATGAGCAGTTCTTC.

Many counts were recorded for this clonotype. The chain employs TRBV12-3 or TRBV12-4 and TRBJ2-7, with D unresolved. The CDR3 is 13 residues long. The V and J ends lost 3 bases and 3 bases respectively, with 9 bases between them. This CDR3 is CASSFSGVYEQYF. In DNA, the CDR3 is TGTGCCAGCAGTTTCTCCGGAGTCTACGAGCAGTACTTC.

On this clonotype itself: This may be a read error: a much more frequent sequence differs by one nucleotide. The chain combines TRBV5-6 with TRBJ1-3, with 7 bases that match TRBD1. There are 15 residues in the CDR3. Germline CDR1 reads SGHDT; CDR2 reads YYEEEE. CDR3 sequence (DNA): TGTGTCAGCAGCTCGACAGGGAATTCTCGAAACACCATATATTTT. Its translation is CVSSSTGNSRNTIYF.

This clonotype was counted only a few times. The chain is built from TRBV20-1 and TRBJ2-4; 8 bases match TRBD2. With 6 bases clipped from V and 0 bases from J, the junction kept 10 bases outside the gene matches. This CDR3 region has 16 residues. Germline CDR1 is DFQATT and CDR2 is SNEGSKA (reference sequence). The CDR3 here is CSATPGGNLAKNIQYF. In DNA form, the CDR3 reads TGCAGTGCCACGCCGGGAGGGAATTTAGCCAAAAACATTCAGTACTTC.

This clonotype appeared a few times. This chain's CDR3 is CASRSSSGNTIYF. The CDR3, as DNA: TGTGCCAGCAGGTCGAGCTCTGGAAACACCATATATTTT. The chain uses TRBV12-3 or TRBV12-4 and TRBJ1-3; D gene uncertain. This CDR3 contains 13 residues. V lost 6 bases and J 0 bases, leaving 6 bases between the germline ends.

The genes are TRBV5-6 and TRBJ2-5; 11 bases line up with TRBD2. The CDR3 consists of 16 residues. In germline, CDR1 is SGHDT, CDR2 YYEEEE. V shed 1 base, J shed 7 bases, and the junction held 9 bases outside the gene matches. This CDR3 is CASSLYLAGGPGTQYF. In nucleotides, the CDR3 is TGTGCCAGCAGCTTGTATCTAGCGGGAGGACCGGGGACCCAGTACTTC.

In its sample, this clonotype was seen a few times. The V and J genes are TRBV24-1 and TRBJ2-1; D call uncertain. CDR3 length: 13 residues. V lost 1 base to trimming and J lost 9 bases, with 9 bases between them. Germline CDR1 reads KGHDR; CDR2 reads SFDVKD. The CDR3 DNA sequence: TGTGCCACCAGTGATTTAGGGTATGGTGAGCAGTTCTTC. Encoded protein: CATSDLGYGEQFF.

This chain links TRBV28 with TRBJ1-6; TRBD1 aligns across 10 bases. V lost 1 base and J lost 5; bases outside the gene matches: 17. The CDR3 runs to 21 residues. CDR1 and CDR2 (germline): MDHEN, SYDVKM. The CDR3 loop is CASSLSWGTGVPPVHNSPLHF. CDR3 nucleotide sequence: TGTGCCAGCAGTTTATCATGGGGGACAGGGGTTCCTCCCGTTCATAATTCACCCCTCCACTTT.

J is TRBJ2-6 and V is TRBV7-3, with D unclear. The V end lost 6 bases, the J end lost 0 bases, and 12 bases lay between the germline ends. The CDR3 totals 16 residues. Germline V gives CDR1 SGHTA, CDR2 FQGTGA. CDR3 residues: CASRPPLGSGANVLTF. The DNA for the CDR3 is TGTGCCAGCAGGCCTCCATTAGGCTCTGGGGCCAACGTCCTGACTTTC.

This clonotype has a count of ten or more. V gene TRBV9 combines with J gene TRBJ2-5; D is uncertain. The CDR3 extends over 14 amino acids. Germline CDR1 reads SGDLS; CDR2 reads YYNGEE. The V gene lost 2 bases and the J gene lost 2 bases, with 10 bases spanning the gap. The chain's CDR3 is CASSVSAEQETQYF. The CDR3, as DNA: TGTGCCAGCAGCGTTTCGGCAGAACAAGAGACCCAGTACTTC.

This clonotype was counted ten times or more. The chain has TRBV20-1 and TRBJ2-1; 7 bases agree with TRBD2. Germline V gene data show CDR1 as DFQATT and CDR2 as SNEGSKA (reference sequence). V gave up 5 bases and J gave up 3 bases; unmatched junction bases: 16. The CDR3 length is 17 residues. In nucleotides, the CDR3 is TGCAGTGCTGCCGGGACTACCTTTACTTTGGGCTACAATGAGCAGTTCTTC. Its protein product is CSAAGTTFTLGYNEQFF.

This rearrangement joins TRBV5-4 to TRBJ2-7, with a weak D call TRBD2 (5 bases). Trimming left V 1 base short and J 6 bases short, with 11 bases between. The CDR3 has 13 residues. Germline loops: CDR1 SGHNT, CDR2 YYREEE (reference sequence). The CDR3 loop is CASSLLRDREQYF. The DNA of the CDR3 is TGTGCCAGCAGCTTGCTCCGGGATCGCGAGCAGTACTTC. Together with reference TRBV5-4 and TRBJ2-7, the CDR3 gives the full variable domain: ETGVTQSPTHLIKTRGQQVTLRCSSQSGHNTVSWYQQALGQGPQFIFQYYREEENGRGNFPPRFSGLQFPNYSSELNVNALELDDSALYLCASSLLRDREQYFGPGTRLTVT.

The chain has TRBV30 and TRBJ1-1; D call uncertain. From germline, CDR1 is GTSNPN and CDR2 SVGIG (reference sequence). Deletions cut 2 bases from V and 7 bases from J, with 11 bases between. This CDR3 is built from 12 residues. The CDR3 DNA reads TGTGCCTGGAGTAGGGAGCTCGGTGAAGCTTTCTTT. Translation gives CAWSRELGEAFF. The variable domain in full, with the rest retrieved from reference TRBV30 and TRBJ1-1, is SQTIHQWPATLVQPVGSPLSLECTVEGTSNPNLYWYRQAAGRGLQLLFYSVGIGQISSEVPQNLSASRPQDRQFILSSKKLLLSDSGFYLCAWSRELGEAFFGQGTRLTVV.

This clonotype turned up a few times. The chain combines TRBV27 with TRBJ2-6, with TRBD1 matching 12 bases. The V segment lost 2 bases and the J segment 3 bases; nucleotides outside the gene matches: 5. CDR1 is MNHEY, CDR2 SMNVEV, per germline (reference sequence). The CDR3 totals 18 residues. In nucleotides, the CDR3 is TGTGCCAGCAGTTTAAAGGGACAGGGGGCCTATGGGGCCAACGTCCTGACTTTC. Protein product: CASSLKGQGAYGANVLTF.

This clonotype was recorded many times. This chain joins TRBV20-1 and TRBJ2-7; D is perhaps TRBD2 (5 bases). The CDR3 runs to 12 residues. Germline CDR1 and CDR2: DFQATT and SNEGSKA (reference sequence). Trimming took 6 bases from V and 2 from J, leaving 11 bases between them. The CDR3, as DNA: TGCAGTGCCCAACAGCGGACCTACGAGCAGTACTTC. It codes for CSAQQRTYEQYF.

The rearrangement uses TRBV6-1 and TRBJ1-1; weak D call: TRBD1 (6 bases). Looked up from germline, CDR1 is MNHNS and CDR2 is SASEGT. The V and J ends lost 5 bases and 1 base respectively, with 17 bases between them. This CDR3 is built from 16 residues. The DNA of the CDR3 is TGTGCCAGCAGTCCCCAAGGGGGACTTACGAACACTGAAGCTTTCTTT. This codes for CASSPQGGLTNTEAFF.

This clonotype was found many times. This chain joins TRBV4-1 and TRBJ2-5; tentatively, D is TRBD1 (5 bases). The germline V and J ends were trimmed by 4 bases and 1 base, with 13 bases remaining between them. Germline CDR1 and CDR2: MGHRA and YSYEKL. The CDR3 loop spans 15 amino acids. The CDR3 DNA is TGCGCCAGCAGCCCTACCCTGACAGTCCAAGAGACCCAGTACTTC. Translation gives CASSPTLTVQETQYF.

Concerning this clonotype itself: One end of the junction fails to match germline, which may point to a read error. This chain uses TRBV4-2 with TRBJ2-3, with 10 bases aligning to TRBD1. This CDR3 comprises 17 residues. Germline V gene sequence: CDR1 LGHNA, CDR2 YNFKEQ. The DNA of the CDR3 is TGTGCCAGCACCCCAATTGACAGGGGGCAGGGCACAGGTACGCAGTATTTT. Its translation: CASTPIDRGQGTGTQYF.

In its sample, this clonotype was seen many times. This chain connects TRBV20-1 to TRBJ1-1; perhaps TRBD1 as D (5 bases). This CDR3 is built from 14 residues. Germline V lookup: CDR1 DFQATT, CDR2 SNEGSKA (reference sequence). Trimming took 5 bases from V and 4 from J, leaving 17 bases between them. This chain's CDR3 is CSAPPFLGGTEAFF. CDR3 in DNA: TGCAGTGCTCCTCCCTTCTTGGGGGGCACTGAAGCTTTCTTT.

This rearrangement joins TRBV7-9 to TRBJ2-5, with D maybe TRBD1 (5 bases). V was cut by 1 base and J by 3 bases, with 12 bases left in between. The CDR3 runs 15 residues. CDR1 is SEHNR and CDR2 is FQNEAQ in the germline V gene (reference sequence). For the CDR3, the DNA is TGTGCCAGCAGCTTAGGGGGCGCCTCCAAAGAGACCCAGTACTTC. It specifies CASSLGGASKETQYF.

Regarding this clonotype: It is likely a read error, because the conserved phenylalanine at the end of the CDR3 is missing. This chain joins TRBV29-1 and TRBJ2-7; 8 bases fit TRBD1. The CDR3 has 15 amino acids. With V trimmed by 1 base and J by 6 bases, 11 bases remained unmatched. CDR1 SQVTM and CDR2 ANQGSEA come from the germline V gene. As DNA, the CDR3 is TGCAGCGTTGAAGTCGGTGGGCAGGGGGCGAGCGAGCAGTACCTC. This gives the protein CSVEVGGQGASEQYL.